Here is one TCR beta chain with its context. This specimen belongs to a study of blood T cell repertoires in COVID-19. Study context: COVID-19 samples, acute and convalescent, were from the United States, Italy and Spain. PBMCs, B-cell-depleted T cells, or T cells provided the cDNA or gDNA that made up the material.

Trimming cost V 5 bases and J 4 bases; bases outside gene matches: 18. Germline values: CDR1 SEHNR, CDR2 FQNEAQ (reference sequence). The CDR3 sequence is 19 residues long. In the study's own analysis: Counts of nucleated cells, estimated from reference gene primer amplification, were obtained. Generated by immunoSEQ multiplex PCR, the TCRdb table keeps only in-frame clones and is missing some. Clone size and V and J calls were adopted from that table, with D and trimming inferred from the DNA. The data contain approximately 29,000 clones, less than 90% of them singletons. The source material was peripheral blood. This receptor was identified in a man aged 70-80 years with active COVID-19. This chain links TRBV7-9 with TRBJ2-1; 9 bases are shared with TRBD2. The CDR3 protein is CASSPRLAVALGVYNEQFF. In nucleotides, the CDR3 is TGTGCCAGCAGCCCCAGACTAGCGGTCGCGCTGGGGGTATACAATGAGCAGTTCTTC.